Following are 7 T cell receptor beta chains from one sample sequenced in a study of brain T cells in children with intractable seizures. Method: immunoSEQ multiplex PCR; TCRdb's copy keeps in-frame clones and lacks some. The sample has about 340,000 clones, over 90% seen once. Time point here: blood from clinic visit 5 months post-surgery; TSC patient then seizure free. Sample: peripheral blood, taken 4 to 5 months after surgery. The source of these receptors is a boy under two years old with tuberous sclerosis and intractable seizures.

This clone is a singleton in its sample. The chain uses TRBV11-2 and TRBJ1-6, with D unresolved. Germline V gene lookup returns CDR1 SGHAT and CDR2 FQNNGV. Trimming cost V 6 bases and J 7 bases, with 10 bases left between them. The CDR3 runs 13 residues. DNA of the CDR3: TGTGCCAGCAGGCCTACAGAGAATTCACCCCTCCACTTT. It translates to CASRPTENSPLHF. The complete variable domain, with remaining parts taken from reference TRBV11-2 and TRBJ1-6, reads EAGVAQSPRYKIIEKRQSVAFWCNPISGHATLYWYQQILGQGPKLLIQFQNNGVVDDSQLPKDRFSAERLKGVDSTLKIQPAKLEDSAVYLCASRPTENSPLHFGNGTRLTVT.

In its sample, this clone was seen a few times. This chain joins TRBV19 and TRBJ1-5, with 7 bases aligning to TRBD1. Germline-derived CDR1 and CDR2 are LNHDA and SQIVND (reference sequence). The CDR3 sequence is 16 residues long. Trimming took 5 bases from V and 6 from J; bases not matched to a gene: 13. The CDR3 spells CASSLQTGRAGQPQHF. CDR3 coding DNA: TGTGCCAGTAGTCTCCAGACAGGGAGGGCGGGTCAGCCCCAGCATTTT. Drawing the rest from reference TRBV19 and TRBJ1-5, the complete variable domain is DGGITQSPKYLFRKEGQNVTLSCEQNLNHDAMYWYRQDPGQGLRLIYYSQIVNDFQKGDIAEGYSVSREKKESFPLTVTSAQKNPTAFYLCASSLQTGRAGQPQHFGDGTRLSIL.

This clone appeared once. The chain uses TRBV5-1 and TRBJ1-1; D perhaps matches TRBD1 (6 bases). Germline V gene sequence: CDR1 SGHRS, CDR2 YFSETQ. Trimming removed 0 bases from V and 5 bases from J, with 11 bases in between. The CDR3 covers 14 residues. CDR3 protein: CASSLERQGTEAFF. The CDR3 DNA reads TGCGCCAGCAGCTTGGAACGCCAGGGGACTGAAGCTTTCTTT.

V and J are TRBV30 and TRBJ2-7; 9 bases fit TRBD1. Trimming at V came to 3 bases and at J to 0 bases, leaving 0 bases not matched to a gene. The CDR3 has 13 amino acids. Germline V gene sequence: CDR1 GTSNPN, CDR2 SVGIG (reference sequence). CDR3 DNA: TGTGCCTGGAGGACAGGGGGCTCCTACGAGCAGTACTTC. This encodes CAWRTGGSYEQYF.

CDR3 in amino acids: CSARTGDEQYF. The CDR3, as DNA: TGCAGTGCCCGGACAGGCGACGAGCAGTACTTC. This chain uses TRBV20-1 with TRBJ2-7, with TRBD1 matching 7 bases. This CDR3 spans 11 amino acids. The V segment lost 6 bases and the J segment 5 bases; nucleotides outside the gene matches: 4. The V gene's germline CDR1 is DFQATT and CDR2 SNEGSKA (reference sequence).

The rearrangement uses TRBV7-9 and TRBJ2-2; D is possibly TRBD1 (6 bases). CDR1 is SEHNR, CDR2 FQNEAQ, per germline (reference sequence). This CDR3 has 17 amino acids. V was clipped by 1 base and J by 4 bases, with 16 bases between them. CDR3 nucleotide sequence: TGTGCCAGCAGCTTAGGAGTGGAACAGGGTTTCACCGGGGAGCTGTTTTTT. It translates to CASSLGVEQGFTGELFF.

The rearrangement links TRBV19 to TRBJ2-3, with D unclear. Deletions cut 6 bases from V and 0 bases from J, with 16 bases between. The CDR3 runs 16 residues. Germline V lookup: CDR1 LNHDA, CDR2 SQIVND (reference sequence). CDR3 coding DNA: TGTGCCAGTAGCCCTTCCAGCAGGCTTAGCACAGATACGCAGTATTTT. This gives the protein CASSPSSRLSTDTQYF.